The 30 T cell receptor beta chains in this list originate from one sample, sequenced in a study of blood T cell repertoires in COVID-19. Data came from immunoSEQ multiplex PCR; TCRdb stores just in-frame clones and leaves some out. This table has over 45,000 clones, around 86% appearing once. The sample taken for sequencing was peripheral blood. These receptors came from a man in his fifties or sixties with active COVID-19.

The V and J genes are TRBV11-3 and TRBJ2-3, with D tentatively TRBD2 (6 bases). The germline CDR1 and CDR2 sequences are SGHNT and YENEEA. The CDR3 length is 16 residues. Between the trimmed V and J ends, which lost 5 bases and 2 bases, there was a span of 17 bases. The CDR3: CASSPGVADITDTQYF. The CDR3 DNA sequence: TGTGCCAGCAGCCCCGGAGTAGCGGACATCACAGATACGCAGTATTTT. Looking up the rest from reference TRBV11-3 and TRBJ2-3 gives the full variable domain: EAGVVQSPRYKIIEKKQPVAFWCNPISGHNTLYWYLQNLGQGPELLIRYENEEAVDDSQLPKDRFSAERLKGVDSTLKIQPAELGDSAVYLCASSPGVADITDTQYFGPGTRLTVL.

The CDR3 sequence: CASSHPGERSAEAFF. The CDR3 nucleotides are TGTGCCAGCAGCCACCCAGGGGAGCGGTCGGCTGAAGCTTTCTTT. V gene TRBV7-9 combines with J gene TRBJ1-1, with D tentatively TRBD1 (6 bases). V was clipped by 5 bases and J by 6 bases, with 19 bases between them. This CDR3 is 15 amino acids long. Germline V lookup: CDR1 SEHNR, CDR2 FQNEAQ (reference sequence).

The chain is built from TRBV6-5 and TRBJ2-3; 8 positions agree with TRBD2. Per the germline V gene, CDR1 is MNHEY and CDR2 is SVGAGI. This CDR3 comprises 15 residues. V gave up 2 bases and J gave up 4 bases; unmatched junction bases: 5. CDR3 amino acids: CASSYSGSHSDTQYF. CDR3 DNA: TGTGCCAGCAGTTACAGCGGGAGCCATTCAGATACGCAGTATTTT.

A single count supports this clone. The rearrangement uses TRBV7-2 and TRBJ1-1; TRBD1 matches 10 bases. Germline trimming cut 5 bases from V and 2 bases from J; bases unmatched to any gene: 2. The CDR3 is made up of 14 amino acids. Per germline, CDR1 SGHTA and CDR2 FQGNSA. The CDR3 sequence is CASSRDRGNTEAFF. In nucleotides, the CDR3 is TGTGCCAGCAGCAGGGACAGGGGCAACACTGAAGCTTTCTTT. The full variable domain, in which reference TRBV7-2 and TRBJ1-1 provide the parts outside the CDR3, is GAGVSQSPSNKVTEKGKDVELRCDPISGHTALYWYRQSLGQGLEFLIYFQGNSAPDKSGLPSDRFSAERTGGSVSTLTIQRTQQEDSAVYLCASSRDRGNTEAFFGQGTRLTVV.

The J gene is TRBJ1-2, the V gene TRBV4-1, with D possibly matching TRBD1 (6 bases). The germline V gene encodes CDR1 MGHRA and CDR2 YSYEKL. Trimming left V 4 bases short and J 5 bases short, with 17 bases between. The CDR3 is 15 amino acids. The CDR3 nucleotides are TGCGCCAGCAGCCCGGGGACAACTGGTGGGTATGGCTACACCTTC. It encodes CASSPGTTGGYGYTF.

This chain uses TRBV3-1 (or the pseudogene TRBV3-2) with TRBJ2-1; D is possibly TRBD1 (7 bases). The CDR3 sequence is 16 residues long. CDR1 and CDR2 from the germline V gene are LGHDT and YNNKEL (reference sequence). The V and J ends lost 1 base and 4 bases respectively, with 14 bases between them. CDR3 in amino acids: CASSQVGGGSYNEQFF. The CDR3 region has the DNA TGTGCCAGCAGCCAAGTAGGAGGGGGCTCGTACAATGAGCAGTTCTTC.

This chain links TRBV19 with TRBJ2-1, with D possibly TRBD1 on 5 matching bases. Trimming pared 5 bases from V and 4 bases from J, leaving 9 bases between. Germline lookup yields CDR1 LNHDA and CDR2 SQIVND (reference sequence). The CDR3 totals 13 residues. CDR3 amino acids: CASSLDSYNEQFF. The CDR3 DNA follows: TGTGCCAGTAGTCTCGACAGTTACAATGAGCAGTTCTTC.

V and J are TRBV7-2 and TRBJ1-1, with 7 bases that match TRBD1. V was clipped by 5 bases and J by 4 bases; unmatched bases: 16. From germline, CDR1 is SGHTA and CDR2 FQGNSA. The CDR3 has 17 amino acids. CDR3 coding DNA: TGTGCCAGCAGCCCTACGACCCGACAGGGATGGAGCACTGAAGCTTTCTTT. Encoded protein: CASSPTTRQGWSTEAFF.

The chain joins TRBV5-8 to TRBJ1-6; possibly TRBD1 for D (5 bases). This CDR3 comprises 15 residues. V lost 6 bases and J lost 7, with 17 bases in between. Per germline, CDR1 SGHTS and CDR2 YDEGEE. The DNA for the CDR3 is TGTGCCAGCAACGCGGGACCAAACCGGAATTCACCCCTCCACTTT. This gives the protein CASNAGPNRNSPLHF.

This clone was seen once. The chain recombines TRBV3-1 (or the pseudogene TRBV3-2) with TRBJ1-2, with TRBD1 matching 9 bases. CDR3 length: 15 residues. Germline V gives CDR1 LGHDT, CDR2 YNNKEL (reference sequence). The trim removed 1 base at V and 6 bases at J, leaving 6 bases unmatched. CDR3 amino acids: CASSQGLGQGDGYTF. The CDR3 region has the DNA TGTGCCAGCAGCCAAGGTCTGGGACAGGGTGATGGCTACACCTTC.

The rearrangement links TRBV6-6 to TRBJ1-5; possible D gene TRBD1, 6 bases. Germline V gene lookup returns CDR1 MNHNY and CDR2 SVGAGI (reference sequence). Trimming removed 0 bases at V and 7 bases at J, with 13 bases between. The CDR3 consists of 15 residues. CDR3 coding DNA: TGTGCCAGCAGTTACTCGATTGGGGGCTTACAGCCCCAGCATTTT. As protein: CASSYSIGGLQPQHF.

The chain combines TRBV6-1 with TRBJ2-7; D is possibly TRBD2 (5 bases). This CDR3 region has 13 residues. Germline CDR1 is MNHNS and CDR2 is SASEGT. Trimming stripped 1 base from V and 4 bases from J, with 8 bases between. CDR3 in amino acids: CASSEVAPYEQYF. The CDR3 nucleotides are TGTGCCAGCAGTGAAGTAGCGCCATACGAGCAGTACTTC.

The chain recombines TRBV5-6 with TRBJ1-2; D not certain. Germline V gene sequence: CDR1 SGHDT, CDR2 YYEEEE. The CDR3 length is 12 residues. The V end lost 4 bases, the J end lost 8 bases, and 12 bases lay between the germline ends. The CDR3: CASSEGTWGYTF. In nucleotides, the CDR3 is TGTGCCAGCAGCGAGGGCACGTGGGGCTACACCTTC.

This clone was seen once. The rearrangement joins TRBV6-5 to TRBJ2-1; 8 bases line up with TRBD2. CDR3 length: 15 amino acids. The ends lost 2 bases at V and 5 bases at J; junction bases unmatched: 5. The germline V gene has CDR1 MNHEY and CDR2 SVGAGI. For the CDR3, the DNA is TGTGCCAGCAGTTACCGGCGGCGGGAGGACAATGAGCAGTTCTTC. Protein: CASSYRRREDNEQFF.

The rearrangement links TRBV5-6 to TRBJ2-3; no clear D gene. V lost 2 bases to trimming and J lost 1 base, with 5 bases between them. Germline lookup yields CDR1 SGHDT and CDR2 YYEEEE. The CDR3 consists of 13 residues. The CDR3 is CASSFPGTDTQYF. The CDR3 coding sequence is TGTGCCAGCAGCTTCCCGGGCACAGATACGCAGTATTTT.

The chain links TRBV4-1 to TRBJ1-6; a possible D gene is TRBD1 (6 bases). Trimming left V 2 bases short and J 9 bases short, with 17 bases between. CDR3 length equals 16 residues. Germline V gene sequence: CDR1 MGHRA, CDR2 YSYEKL. The CDR3 region is CASSQRDTLVVSPLHF. Written as DNA, the CDR3 is TGCGCCAGCAGCCAACGGGACACCTTGGTGGTTTCACCCCTCCACTTT.

This chain uses TRBV4-1 with TRBJ1-1; TRBD1 might be the D (5 bases). Trimming stripped 6 bases from V and 5 bases from J, with 13 bases between. The CDR3 totals 13 residues. Germline CDR1 MGHRA, CDR2 YSYEKL. CDR3 protein: CASSLSQGTEAFF. As DNA, the CDR3 is TGCGCCAGCAGTTTAAGCCAGGGAACTGAAGCTTTCTTT.

V is TRBV2 and J is TRBJ1-1, with D possibly matching TRBD1 (5 bases). CDR1 SNHLY and CDR2 FYNNEI come from the germline V gene. The CDR3 length is 13 residues. Trimming took off 3 bases at V and 4 bases at J, with 9 bases between the two ends. The CDR3 reads CASSDRVGTEAFF. The CDR3 DNA is TGTGCCAGCAGTGACAGGGTTGGCACTGAAGCTTTCTTT. Full variable domain (outside the CDR3, taken from reference TRBV2 and TRBJ1-1): EPEVTQTPSHQVTQMGQEVILRCVPISNHLYFYWYRQILGQKVEFLVSFYNNEISEKSEIFDDQFSVERPDGSNFTLKIRSTKLEDSAMYFCASSDRVGTEAFFGQGTRLTVV.

This chain joins TRBV24-1 and TRBJ2-6, with 10 positions matching TRBD1. CDR1 and CDR2 (germline): KGHDR, SFDVKD. The CDR3 has 21 residues. V lost 3 bases and J lost 0; bases outside the gene matches: 13. CDR3 DNA sequence: TGTGCCACCAGTGATCCCCGACAGGGGGCCTCCGCTAGCTCTGGGGCCAACGTCCTGACTTTC. Amino acids: CATSDPRQGASASSGANVLTF.

CDR3 loop: CASSLGRGYEQYF. CDR3 DNA: TGTGCCAGCAGCTTGGGTCGGGGCTACGAGCAGTACTTC. This chain links TRBV11-3 with TRBJ2-7; TRBD2 might be the D (5 bases). V lost 3 bases to trimming and J lost 3 bases, with 9 bases between them. Germline assignment: CDR1 SGHNT and CDR2 YENEEA. The CDR3 contains 13 residues.

The chain is built from TRBV4-1 and TRBJ1-2; a weak D match, TRBD1 (6 bases). The germline gives CDR1 MGHRA, CDR2 YSYEKL. V was trimmed by 1 base and J by 4 bases, leaving 10 bases between them. This CDR3 contains 14 residues. CDR3 in amino acids: CASSQVRGSYGYTF. The CDR3 bases are TGCGCCAGCAGCCAAGTCAGGGGCAGCTATGGCTACACCTTC.

V and J are TRBV2 and TRBJ1-5, with 11 bases aligning to TRBD1. The V gene's germline CDR1 is SNHLY and CDR2 FYNNEI. Trimming took 4 bases from V and 5 from J; bases not matched to a gene: 1. This CDR3 contains 14 residues. The chain's CDR3 is CASSGTGGDQPQHF. CDR3 DNA sequence: TGTGCCAGCAGTGGGACAGGGGGCGATCAGCCCCAGCATTTT.

This chain uses TRBV9 with TRBJ1-1; no definite D call. V was cut by 0 bases and J by 0 bases, with 9 bases left in between. The CDR3 is made up of 15 amino acids. Germline V gene data show CDR1 as SGDLS and CDR2 as YYNGEE. DNA for the CDR3: TGTGCCAGCAGCGTAGACCAGGTCATGAACACTGAAGCTTTCTTT. Translating it yields CASSVDQVMNTEAFF.

The rearrangement joins TRBV19 to TRBJ2-1; possibly TRBD1 for D (7 bases). The CDR3 has 15 amino acids. The ends were cut back, 3 bases at V and 6 bases at J, with 15 bases in the middle. The germline V gene encodes CDR1 LNHDA and CDR2 SQIVND (reference sequence). The CDR3 bases are TGTGCCAGTAGTATGCTGGCAGGGGGGACCAATGAGCAGTTCTTC. Its protein product is CASSMLAGGTNEQFF. The complete variable domain, with remaining parts taken from reference TRBV19 and TRBJ2-1, reads DGGITQSPKYLFRKEGQNVTLSCEQNLNHDAMYWYRQDPGQGLRLIYYSQIVNDFQKGDIAEGYSVSREKKESFPLTVTSAQKNPTAFYLCASSMLAGGTNEQFFGPGTRLTVL.

CDR3 nucleotides: TGTGCCAGCAGTCCTCTTACAGGGGAGAGGAATCAGCCCCAGCATTTT. It codes for CASSPLTGERNQPQHF. The chain combines TRBV2 with TRBJ1-5; 7 bases align to TRBD1. V lost 5 bases, J lost 4 bases, and 11 bases stayed unmatched. Germline V gene lookup returns CDR1 SNHLY and CDR2 FYNNEI. The CDR3 runs to 16 residues.

CDR3 bases: TGTGCCTGGAGTGGAGACAGGGGGACTGAAGCTTTCTTT. Its translation is CAWSGDRGTEAFF. The gene calls are TRBV30 and TRBJ1-1; 9 bases line up with TRBD1. V shed 1 base, J shed 5 bases, and the junction held 2 bases outside the gene matches. This CDR3 comprises 13 residues. The germline CDR1 and CDR2 sequences are GTSNPN and SVGIG (reference sequence).

This chain joins TRBV7-2 and TRBJ2-7; D gene ambiguous. There are 12 residues in the CDR3. Germline values: CDR1 SGHTA, CDR2 FQGNSA. Trimming took 2 bases from V and 7 from J, leaving 9 bases between them. DNA of the CDR3: TGTGCCAGCAGCTTATTCCCGAGGGAGCAGTACTTC. This gives the protein CASSLFPREQYF.

The chain employs TRBV6-5 and TRBJ2-2, with D possibly matching TRBD1 (5 bases). From germline, CDR1 is MNHEY and CDR2 SVGAGI. Between the trimmed V and J ends, which lost 6 bases and 0 bases, there was a span of 5 bases. The CDR3 is 13 residues long. CDR3 coding DNA: TGTGCCAGCAGGGGGCCGAACACCGGGGAGCTGTTTTTT. Its translation: CASRGPNTGELFF.

The chain uses TRBV6-6 and TRBJ1-2; 7 bases are a match to TRBD1. The germline CDR1 and CDR2 sequences are MNHNY and SVGAGI (reference sequence). This CDR3 contains 16 residues. V trimming: 6 bases; J trimming: 5 bases; junction bases outside the gene matches: 15. CDR3 sequence: CASSPARQGGGYGYTF. The CDR3 DNA follows: TGTGCCAGCAGCCCAGCCCGACAGGGCGGAGGGTATGGCTACACCTTC.

The rearrangement joins TRBV24-1 to TRBJ2-3; D ambiguous. Germline assignment: CDR1 KGHDR and CDR2 SFDVKD. The CDR3 has 14 residues. Trimming left V 5 bases short and J 3 bases short, with 11 bases between. The CDR3 here is CATSASFETDTQYF. DNA of the CDR3: TGTGCCACCAGTGCGAGTTTCGAAACAGATACGCAGTATTTT.